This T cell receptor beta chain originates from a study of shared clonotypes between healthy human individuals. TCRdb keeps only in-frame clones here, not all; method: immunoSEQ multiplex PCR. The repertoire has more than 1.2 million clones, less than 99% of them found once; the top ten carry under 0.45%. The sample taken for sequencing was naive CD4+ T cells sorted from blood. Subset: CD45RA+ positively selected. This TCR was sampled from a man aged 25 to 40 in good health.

In nucleotides, the CDR3 is TGTGCCAGCAGCTTAGGTCCGGGCCCGCATGGCTACACCTTC. Its translation is CASSLGPGPHGYTF. The chain is built from TRBV7-2 and TRBJ1-2; D is uncertain. Germline CDR1 and CDR2: SGHTA and FQGNSA. This CDR3 has 14 residues. V shed 1 base and J shed 6 bases, with 12 bases lying between them.